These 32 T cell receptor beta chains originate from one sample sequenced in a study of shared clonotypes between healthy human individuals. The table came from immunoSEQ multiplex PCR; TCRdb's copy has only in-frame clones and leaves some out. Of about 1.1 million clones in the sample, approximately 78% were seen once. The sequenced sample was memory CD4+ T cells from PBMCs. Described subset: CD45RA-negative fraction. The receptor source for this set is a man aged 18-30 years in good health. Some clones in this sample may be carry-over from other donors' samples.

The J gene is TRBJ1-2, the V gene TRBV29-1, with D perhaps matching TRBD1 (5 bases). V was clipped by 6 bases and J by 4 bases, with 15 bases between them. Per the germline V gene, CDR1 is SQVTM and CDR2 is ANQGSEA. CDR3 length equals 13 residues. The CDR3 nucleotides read TGCAGCGTGCTGGAGACAGATACCTATGGCTACACCTTC. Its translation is CSVLETDTYGYTF.

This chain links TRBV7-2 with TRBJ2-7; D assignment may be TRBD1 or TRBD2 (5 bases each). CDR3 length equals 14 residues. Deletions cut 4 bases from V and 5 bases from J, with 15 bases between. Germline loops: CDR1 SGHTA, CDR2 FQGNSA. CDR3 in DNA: TGTGCCAGCAGCTCTAGATTGGGGGTGGACGAGCAGTACTTC. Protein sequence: CASSSRLGVDEQYF.

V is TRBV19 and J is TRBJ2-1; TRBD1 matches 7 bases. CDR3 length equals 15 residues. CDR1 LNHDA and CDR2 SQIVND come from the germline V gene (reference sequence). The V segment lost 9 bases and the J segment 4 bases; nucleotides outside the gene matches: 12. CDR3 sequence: CASRTLLQGYNEQFF. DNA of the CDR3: TGTGCCAGCCGAACCCTCTTACAGGGGTACAATGAGCAGTTCTTC.

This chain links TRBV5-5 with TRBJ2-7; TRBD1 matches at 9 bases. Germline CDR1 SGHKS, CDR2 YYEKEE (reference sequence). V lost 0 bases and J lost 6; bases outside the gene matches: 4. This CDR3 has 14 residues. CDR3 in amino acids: CASSLGGTGSEQYF. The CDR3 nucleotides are TGTGCCAGCAGCTTGGGGGGGACAGGGTCCGAGCAGTACTTC.

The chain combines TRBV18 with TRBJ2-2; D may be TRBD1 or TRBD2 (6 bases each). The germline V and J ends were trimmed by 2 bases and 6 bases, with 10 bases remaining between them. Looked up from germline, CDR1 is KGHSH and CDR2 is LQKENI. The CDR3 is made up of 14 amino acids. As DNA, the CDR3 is TGTGCCAGCTCACCAGCAGGGGAGGCCGGGGAGCTGTTTTTT. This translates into CASSPAGEAGELFF.

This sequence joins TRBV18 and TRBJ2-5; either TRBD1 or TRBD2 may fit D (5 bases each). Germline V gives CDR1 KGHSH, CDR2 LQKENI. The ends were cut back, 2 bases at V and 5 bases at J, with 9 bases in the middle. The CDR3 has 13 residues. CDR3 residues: CASSPGGTETQYF. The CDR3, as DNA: TGTGCCAGCTCACCAGGGGGTACCGAGACCCAGTACTTC.

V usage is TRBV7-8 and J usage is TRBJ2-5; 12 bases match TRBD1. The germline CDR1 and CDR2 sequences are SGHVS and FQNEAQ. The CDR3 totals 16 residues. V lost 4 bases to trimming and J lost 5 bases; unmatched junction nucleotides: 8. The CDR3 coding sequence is TGTGCCAGCAGCTGGAGGGGGACAGGGGGCACGGAGACCCAGTACTTC. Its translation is CASSWRGTGGTETQYF.

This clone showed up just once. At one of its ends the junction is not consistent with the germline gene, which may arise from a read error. CDR3 residues: CASIYQETQYF. The CDR3 DNA reads as TGTGCCAGCATTTACCAGGAGACCCAGTACTTC. The chain uses TRBV2 and TRBJ2-5; D unresolved. In germline, CDR1 is SNHLY, CDR2 FYNNEI. The CDR3 has 11 residues.

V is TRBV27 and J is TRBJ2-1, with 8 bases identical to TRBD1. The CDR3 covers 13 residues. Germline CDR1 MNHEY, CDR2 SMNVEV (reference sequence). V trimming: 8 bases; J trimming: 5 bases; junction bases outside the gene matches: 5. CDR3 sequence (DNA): TGTGCCAGCGCGGACAGGGCGGACAATGAGCAGTTCTTC. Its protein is CASADRADNEQFF.

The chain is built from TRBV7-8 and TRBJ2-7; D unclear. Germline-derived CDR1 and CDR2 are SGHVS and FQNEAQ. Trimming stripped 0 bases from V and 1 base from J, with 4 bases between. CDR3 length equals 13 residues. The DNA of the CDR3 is TGTGCCAGCAGCTTAGCTAGGTCCTACGAGCAGTACTTC. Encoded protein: CASSLARSYEQYF.

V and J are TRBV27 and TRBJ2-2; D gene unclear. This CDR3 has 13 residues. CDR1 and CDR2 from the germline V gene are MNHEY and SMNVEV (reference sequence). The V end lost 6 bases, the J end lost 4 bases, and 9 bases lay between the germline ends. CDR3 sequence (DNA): TGTGCCAGCAGCTTAAAGACCACCGGGGAGCTGTTTTTT. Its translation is CASSLKTTGELFF.

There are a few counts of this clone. CDR3 bases: TGTGCCTGGACGAGCCGAGGGATCTCCTACGAGCAGTACTTC. It yields the protein CAWTSRGISYEQYF. The chain carries TRBV30 and TRBJ2-7, with TRBD2 as a possible D gene (5 bases). CDR1 is GTSNPN, CDR2 SVGIG, per germline (reference sequence). The CDR3 sequence is 14 residues long. V gave up 4 bases and J gave up 0 bases, with 13 bases separating them.

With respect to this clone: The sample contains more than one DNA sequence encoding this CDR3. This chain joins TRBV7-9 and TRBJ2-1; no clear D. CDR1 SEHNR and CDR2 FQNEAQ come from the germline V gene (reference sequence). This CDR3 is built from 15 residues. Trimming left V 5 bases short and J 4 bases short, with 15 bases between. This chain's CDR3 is CASSPPGSEYNEQFF. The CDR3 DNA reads TGTGCCAGCAGCCCTCCGGGTTCAGAGTACAATGAGCAGTTCTTC.

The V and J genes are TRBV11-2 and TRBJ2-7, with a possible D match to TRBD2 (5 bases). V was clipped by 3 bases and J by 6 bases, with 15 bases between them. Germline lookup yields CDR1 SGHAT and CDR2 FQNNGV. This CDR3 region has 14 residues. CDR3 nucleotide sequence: TGTGCCAGCAGCTTGGAACTAGGCTTCGGCGAGCAGTACTTC. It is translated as CASSLELGFGEQYF.

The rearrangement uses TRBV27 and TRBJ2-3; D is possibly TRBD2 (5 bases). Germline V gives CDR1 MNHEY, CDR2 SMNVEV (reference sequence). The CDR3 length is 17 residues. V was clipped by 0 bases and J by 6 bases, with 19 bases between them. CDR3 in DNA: TGTGCCAGCAGTTTATCAGGTAGCGTCAAACATGGGGATACGCAGTATTTT. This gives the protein CASSLSGSVKHGDTQYF.

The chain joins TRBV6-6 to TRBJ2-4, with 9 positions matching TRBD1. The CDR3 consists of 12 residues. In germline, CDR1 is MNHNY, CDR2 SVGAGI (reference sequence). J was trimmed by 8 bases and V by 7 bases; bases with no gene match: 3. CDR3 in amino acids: CASKDRGDIQYF. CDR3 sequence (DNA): TGTGCCAGCAAAGACAGGGGGGACATTCAGTACTTC.

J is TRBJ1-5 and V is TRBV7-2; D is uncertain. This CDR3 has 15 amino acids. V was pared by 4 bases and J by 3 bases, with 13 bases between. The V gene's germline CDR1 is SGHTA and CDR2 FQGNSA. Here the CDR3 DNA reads TGTGCCAGCAGCTCCGACTCCTTCCCCAATCAGCCCCAGCATTTT. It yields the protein CASSSDSFPNQPQHF.

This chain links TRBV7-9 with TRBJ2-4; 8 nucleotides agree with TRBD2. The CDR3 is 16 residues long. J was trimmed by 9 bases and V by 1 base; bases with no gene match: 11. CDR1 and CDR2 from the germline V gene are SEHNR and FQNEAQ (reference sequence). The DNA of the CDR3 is TGTGCCAGCAGCTTAGTTGTAGGAGCGGGAGTAGGCATTCAGTACTTC. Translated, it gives CASSLVVGAGVGIQYF.

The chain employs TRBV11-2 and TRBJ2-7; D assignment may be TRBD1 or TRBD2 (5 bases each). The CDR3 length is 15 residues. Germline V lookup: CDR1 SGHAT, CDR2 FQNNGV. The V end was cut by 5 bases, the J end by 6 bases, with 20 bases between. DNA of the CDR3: TGTGCCAGCAGCGCCCAGAGGGGACGGTCGACCGAGCAGTACTTC. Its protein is CASSAQRGRSTEQYF.

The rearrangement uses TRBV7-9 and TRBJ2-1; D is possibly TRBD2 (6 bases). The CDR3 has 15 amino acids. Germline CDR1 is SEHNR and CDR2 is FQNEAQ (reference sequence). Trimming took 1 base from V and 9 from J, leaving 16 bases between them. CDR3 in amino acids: CASSLGATKEGEQFF. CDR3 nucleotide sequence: TGTGCCAGCAGCTTAGGGGCGACCAAGGAGGGTGAGCAGTTCTTC.

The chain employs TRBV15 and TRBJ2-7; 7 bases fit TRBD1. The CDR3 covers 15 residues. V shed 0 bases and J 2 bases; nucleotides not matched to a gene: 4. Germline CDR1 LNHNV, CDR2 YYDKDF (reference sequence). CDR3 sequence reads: CATSRDRQGAYEQYF. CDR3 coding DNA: TGTGCCACCAGCAGAGATCGGCAGGGGGCCTACGAGCAGTACTTC.

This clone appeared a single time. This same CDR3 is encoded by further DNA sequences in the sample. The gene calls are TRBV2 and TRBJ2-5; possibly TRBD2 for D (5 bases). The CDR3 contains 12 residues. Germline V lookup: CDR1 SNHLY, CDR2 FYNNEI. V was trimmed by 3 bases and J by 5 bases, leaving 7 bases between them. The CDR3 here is CASSEGAETQYF. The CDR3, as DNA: TGTGCCAGCAGTGAGGGAGCGGAGACCCAGTACTTC.

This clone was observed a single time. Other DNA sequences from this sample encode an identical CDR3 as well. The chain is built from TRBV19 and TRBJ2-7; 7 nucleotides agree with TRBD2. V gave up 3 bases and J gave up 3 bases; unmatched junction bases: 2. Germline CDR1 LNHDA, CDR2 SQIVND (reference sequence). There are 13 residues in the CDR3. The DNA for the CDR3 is TGTGCCAGTAGTATCCCGGGAGGCTACGAGCAGTACTTC. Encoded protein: CASSIPGGYEQYF.

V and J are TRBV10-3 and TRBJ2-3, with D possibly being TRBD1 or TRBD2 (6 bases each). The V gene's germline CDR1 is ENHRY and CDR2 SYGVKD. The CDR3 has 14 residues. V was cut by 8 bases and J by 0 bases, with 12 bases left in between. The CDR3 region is CAIAGTWSTDTQYF. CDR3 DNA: TGTGCCATCGCGGGGACATGGAGCACAGATACGCAGTATTTT.

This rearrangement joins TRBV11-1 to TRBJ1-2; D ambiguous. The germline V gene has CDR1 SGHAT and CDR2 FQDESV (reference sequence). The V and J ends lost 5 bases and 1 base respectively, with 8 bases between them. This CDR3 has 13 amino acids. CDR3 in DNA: TGTGCCAGCAGCCCCATTGATAACTATGGCTACACCTTC. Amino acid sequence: CASSPIDNYGYTF.

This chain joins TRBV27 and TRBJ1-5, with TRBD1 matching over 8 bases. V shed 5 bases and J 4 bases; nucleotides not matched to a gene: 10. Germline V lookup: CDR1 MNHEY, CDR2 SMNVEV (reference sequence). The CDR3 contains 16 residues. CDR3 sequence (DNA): TGTGCCAGCAGTCCGCTTGATACAGGGGGGAATCAGCCCCAGCATTTT. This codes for CASSPLDTGGNQPQHF.

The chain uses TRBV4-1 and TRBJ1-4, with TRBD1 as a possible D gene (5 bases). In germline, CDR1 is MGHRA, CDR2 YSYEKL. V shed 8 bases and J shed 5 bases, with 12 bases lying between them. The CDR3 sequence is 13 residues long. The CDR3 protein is CASSGDGNEKLFF. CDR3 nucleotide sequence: TGCGCCAGCTCCGGGGACGGCAATGAAAAACTGTTTTTT.

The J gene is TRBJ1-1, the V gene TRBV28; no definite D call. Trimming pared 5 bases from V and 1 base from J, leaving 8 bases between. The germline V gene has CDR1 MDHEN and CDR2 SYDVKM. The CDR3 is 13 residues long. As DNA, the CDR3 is TGTGCCAGCAGTCTAGATGAGAACACTGAAGCTTTCTTT. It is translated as CASSLDENTEAFF.

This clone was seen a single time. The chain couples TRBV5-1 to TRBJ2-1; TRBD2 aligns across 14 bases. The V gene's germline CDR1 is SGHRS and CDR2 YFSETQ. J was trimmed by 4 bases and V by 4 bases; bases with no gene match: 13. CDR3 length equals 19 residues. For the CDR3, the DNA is TGCGCCAGCAGCGCATCCGGGACTAGCGGGAGAGCTACATACAATGAGCAGTTCTTC. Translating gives CASSASGTSGRATYNEQFF.

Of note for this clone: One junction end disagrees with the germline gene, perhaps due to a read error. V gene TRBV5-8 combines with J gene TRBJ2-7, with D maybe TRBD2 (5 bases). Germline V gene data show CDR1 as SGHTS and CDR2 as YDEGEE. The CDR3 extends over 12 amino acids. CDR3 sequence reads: CASSLFREPDDF. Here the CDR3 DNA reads TGTGCCAGCAGCTTGTTCCGGGAACCTGACGACTTC.

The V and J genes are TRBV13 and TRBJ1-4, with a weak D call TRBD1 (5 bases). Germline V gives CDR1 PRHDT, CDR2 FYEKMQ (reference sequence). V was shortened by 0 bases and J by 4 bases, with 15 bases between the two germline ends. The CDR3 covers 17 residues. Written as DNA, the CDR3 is TGTGCCAGCAGCTTAGGACCCCCCAGGGCCCTTAATGAAAAACTGTTTTTT. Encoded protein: CASSLGPPRALNEKLFF.

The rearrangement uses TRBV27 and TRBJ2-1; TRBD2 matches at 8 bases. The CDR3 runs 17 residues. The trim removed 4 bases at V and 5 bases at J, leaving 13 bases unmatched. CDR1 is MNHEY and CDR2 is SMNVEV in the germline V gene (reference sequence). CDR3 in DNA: TGTGCCAGCAGTTCCCGCCAAGGACTAGCCGCTAACAATGAGCAGTTCTTC. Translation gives CASSSRQGLAANNEQFF.